This T cell receptor (beta chain) originates from a study of graft-versus-host responses after intestinal transplantation. The wider study: All recipients got anti-thymocyte globulin induction, then tacrolimus and steroids for approximately three years. Study results and limitations: Early post-transplant HvG declines tracked with peak circulating GvH clone levels. Patients who carried graft-donor T cell macrochimerism also had high graft-versus-host to host-versus-graft clonal ratios in their allografts. Investigators detected GvH clones in recipient marrow, with some emerging earlier in ileum or blood.

About this clone itself: Its antigen is as yet unknown.

Sequencing was performed with immunoSEQ multiplex PCR; in TCRdb, only in-frame clones are kept and a portion is missing. The data contain about 82,000 clones, approximately 89% of them singletons. The CDR3 contains 13 residues. Germline assignment: CDR1 SGHRS and CDR2 YFSETQ. The trim removed 3 bases at V and 3 bases at J, leaving 1 base unmatched. This sequence joins TRBV5-1 and TRBJ2-5; the match to TRBD1 covers 8 bases. This receptor was obtained from a human donor who was the organ donor for an intestinal transplant. The sample in question was unstimulated CD4+ T cells sorted from spleen or lymph node cells, obtained before transplant. CDR3: CASSWDRKETQYF. DNA for the CDR3: TGCGCCAGCAGCTGGGACAGGAAAGAGACCCAGTACTTC.